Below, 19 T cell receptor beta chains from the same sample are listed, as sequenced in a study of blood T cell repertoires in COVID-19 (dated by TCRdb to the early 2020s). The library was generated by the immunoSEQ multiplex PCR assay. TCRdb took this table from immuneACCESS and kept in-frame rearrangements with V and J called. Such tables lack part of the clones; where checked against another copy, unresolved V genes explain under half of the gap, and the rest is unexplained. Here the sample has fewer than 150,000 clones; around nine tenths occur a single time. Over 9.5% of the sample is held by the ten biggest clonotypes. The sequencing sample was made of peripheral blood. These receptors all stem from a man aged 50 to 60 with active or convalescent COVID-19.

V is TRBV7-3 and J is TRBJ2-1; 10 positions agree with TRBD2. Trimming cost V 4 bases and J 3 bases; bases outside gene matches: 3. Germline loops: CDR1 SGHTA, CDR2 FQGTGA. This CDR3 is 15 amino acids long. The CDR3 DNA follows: TGTGCCAGCAGCTCCCGGACTAGCGGCTACAATGAGCAGTTCTTC. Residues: CASSSRTSGYNEQFF.

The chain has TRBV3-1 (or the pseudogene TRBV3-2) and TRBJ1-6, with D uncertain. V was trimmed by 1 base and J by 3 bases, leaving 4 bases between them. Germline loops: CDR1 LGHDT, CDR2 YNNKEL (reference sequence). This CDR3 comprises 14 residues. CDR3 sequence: CASSQVNYNSPLHF. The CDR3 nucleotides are TGTGCCAGCAGCCAAGTCAACTATAATTCACCCCTCCACTTT.

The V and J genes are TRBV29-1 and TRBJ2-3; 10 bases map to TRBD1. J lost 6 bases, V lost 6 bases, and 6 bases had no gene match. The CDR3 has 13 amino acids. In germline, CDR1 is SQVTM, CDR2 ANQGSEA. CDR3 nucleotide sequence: TGCAGCGTCGGGACAGGGGTGGGGGATACGCAGTATTTT. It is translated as CSVGTGVGDTQYF.

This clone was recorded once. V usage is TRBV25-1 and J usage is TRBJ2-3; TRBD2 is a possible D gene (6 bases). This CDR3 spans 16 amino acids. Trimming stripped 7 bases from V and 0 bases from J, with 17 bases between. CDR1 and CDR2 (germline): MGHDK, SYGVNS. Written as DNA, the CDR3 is TGTGCCAGCATGCAGGGTGGGGGACTTAGCACAGATACGCAGTATTTT. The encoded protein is CASMQGGGLSTDTQYF.

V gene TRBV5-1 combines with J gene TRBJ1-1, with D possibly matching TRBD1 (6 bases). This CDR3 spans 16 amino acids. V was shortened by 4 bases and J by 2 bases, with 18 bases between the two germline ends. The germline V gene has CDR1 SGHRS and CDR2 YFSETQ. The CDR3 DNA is TGCGCCAGCAGCGCAGGAGCGGGCGGGGGCAACACTGAAGCTTTCTTT. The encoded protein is CASSAGAGGGNTEAFF.

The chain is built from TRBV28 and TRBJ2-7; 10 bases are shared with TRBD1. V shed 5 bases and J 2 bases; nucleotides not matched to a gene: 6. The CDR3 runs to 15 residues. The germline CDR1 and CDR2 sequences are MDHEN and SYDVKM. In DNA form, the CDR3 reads TGTGCCAGCAGTCAATCGGACAGGGGGACCTACGAGCAGTACTTC. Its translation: CASSQSDRGTYEQYF.

This chain's CDR3 is CASSDGTSGGVIAYEQYF. The CDR3 DNA sequence: TGTGCCAGCAGTGACGGGACTAGCGGGGGGGTAATAGCGTACGAGCAGTACTTC. The V and J genes are TRBV25-1 and TRBJ2-7, with 16 bases fitting TRBD2. Germline V gene data show CDR1 as MGHDK and CDR2 as SYGVNS. Trimming took 3 bases from V and 4 from J; bases not matched to a gene: 9. The CDR3 loop spans 18 amino acids.

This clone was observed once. The CDR3 coding sequence is TGCGCCAGCAGCCAAGGTGGCAGCGGGAGTTGGGGTGAGCAGTTCTTC. This gives the protein CASSQGGSGSWGEQFF. V is TRBV4-1 and J is TRBJ2-1; 8 nucleotides align to TRBD2. CDR1 is MGHRA and CDR2 is YSYEKL in the germline V gene. This CDR3 has 16 residues. Trimming cost V 1 base and J 9 bases; bases outside gene matches: 11.

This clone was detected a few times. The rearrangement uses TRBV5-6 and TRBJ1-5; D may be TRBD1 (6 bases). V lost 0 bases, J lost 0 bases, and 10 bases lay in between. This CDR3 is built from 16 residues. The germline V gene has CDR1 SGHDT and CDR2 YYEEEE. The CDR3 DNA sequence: TGTGCCAGCAGCTTGGGACAGGCCCTTAGCAATCAGCCCCAGCATTTT. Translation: CASSLGQALSNQPQHF.

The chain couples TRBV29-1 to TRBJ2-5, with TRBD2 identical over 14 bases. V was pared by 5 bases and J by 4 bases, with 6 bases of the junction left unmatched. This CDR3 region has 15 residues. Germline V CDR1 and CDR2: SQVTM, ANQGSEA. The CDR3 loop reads CSVWGLAGVGETQYF. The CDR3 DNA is TGCAGCGTTTGGGGACTAGCGGGAGTCGGAGAGACCCAGTACTTC.

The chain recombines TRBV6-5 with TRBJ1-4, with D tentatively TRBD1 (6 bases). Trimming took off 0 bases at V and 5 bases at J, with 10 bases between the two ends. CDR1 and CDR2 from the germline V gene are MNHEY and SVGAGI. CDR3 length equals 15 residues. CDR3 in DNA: TGTGCCAGCAGTTACTCGGGGGGGCGCAATGAAAAACTGTTTTTT. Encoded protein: CASSYSGGRNEKLFF.

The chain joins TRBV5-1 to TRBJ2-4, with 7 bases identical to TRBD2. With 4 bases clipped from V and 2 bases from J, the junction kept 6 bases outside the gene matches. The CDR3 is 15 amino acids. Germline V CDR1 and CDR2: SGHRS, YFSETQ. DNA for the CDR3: TGCGCCAGCAGCCCGGGGGAGGGGCCCAAAAACATTCAGTACTTC. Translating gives CASSPGEGPKNIQYF.

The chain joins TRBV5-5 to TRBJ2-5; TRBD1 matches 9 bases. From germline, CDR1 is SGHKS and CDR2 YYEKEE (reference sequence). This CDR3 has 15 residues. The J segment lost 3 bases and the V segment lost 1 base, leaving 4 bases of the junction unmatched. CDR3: CASSLRTGVKETQYF. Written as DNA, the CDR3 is TGTGCCAGCAGCTTGAGGACAGGGGTAAAAGAGACCCAGTACTTC.

The CDR3 DNA reads as TGTGCCAGCAGTGTTTTCTCGGGGCAGTTCTTC. Amino acids: CASSVFSGQFF. J is TRBJ2-1 and V is TRBV2; D is unresolved. V was cut by 4 bases and J by 12 bases, with 10 bases left in between. Germline V gene sequence: CDR1 SNHLY, CDR2 FYNNEI. There are 11 residues in the CDR3.

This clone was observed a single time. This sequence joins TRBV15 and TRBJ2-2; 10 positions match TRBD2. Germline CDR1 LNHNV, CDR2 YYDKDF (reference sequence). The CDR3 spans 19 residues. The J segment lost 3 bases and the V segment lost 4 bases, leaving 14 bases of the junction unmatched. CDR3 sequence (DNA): TGTGCCACCAGCAACCGGGACAAGGGGCTAGCGGGAGACACCGGGGAGCTGTTTTTT. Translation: CATSNRDKGLAGDTGELFF.

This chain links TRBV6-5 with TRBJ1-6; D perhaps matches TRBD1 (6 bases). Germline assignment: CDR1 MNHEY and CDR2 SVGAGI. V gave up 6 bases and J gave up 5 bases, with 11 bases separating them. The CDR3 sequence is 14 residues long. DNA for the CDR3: TGTGCCAGCAGAGGTCCAGGGGATAATTCACCCCTCCACTTT. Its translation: CASRGPGDNSPLHF.

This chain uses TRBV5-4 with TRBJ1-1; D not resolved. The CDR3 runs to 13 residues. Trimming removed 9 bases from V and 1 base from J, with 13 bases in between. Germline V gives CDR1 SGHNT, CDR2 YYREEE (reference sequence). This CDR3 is CATSRAGNTEAFF. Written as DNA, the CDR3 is TGTGCCACCTCGCGAGCAGGGAACACTGAAGCTTTCTTT. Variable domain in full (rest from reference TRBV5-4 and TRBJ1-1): ETGVTQSPTHLIKTRGQQVTLRCSSQSGHNTVSWYQQALGQGPQFIFQYYREEENGRGNFPPRFSGLQFPNYSSELNVNALELDDSALYLCATSRAGNTEAFFGQGTRLTVV.

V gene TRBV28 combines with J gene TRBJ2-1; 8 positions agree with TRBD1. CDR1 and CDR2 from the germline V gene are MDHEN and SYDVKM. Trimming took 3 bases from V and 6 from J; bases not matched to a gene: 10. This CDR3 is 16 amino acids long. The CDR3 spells CASSLLGQGLGNEQFF. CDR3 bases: TGTGCCAGCAGTTTGCTTGGACAGGGTCTGGGCAATGAGCAGTTCTTC.

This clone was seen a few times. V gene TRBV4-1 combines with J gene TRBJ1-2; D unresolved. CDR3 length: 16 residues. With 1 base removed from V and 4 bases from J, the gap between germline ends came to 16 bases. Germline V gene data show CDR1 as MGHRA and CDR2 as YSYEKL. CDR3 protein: CASSQVLTGDGYGYTF. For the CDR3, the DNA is TGCGCCAGCAGCCAAGTTCTTACCGGGGATGGCTATGGCTACACCTTC.